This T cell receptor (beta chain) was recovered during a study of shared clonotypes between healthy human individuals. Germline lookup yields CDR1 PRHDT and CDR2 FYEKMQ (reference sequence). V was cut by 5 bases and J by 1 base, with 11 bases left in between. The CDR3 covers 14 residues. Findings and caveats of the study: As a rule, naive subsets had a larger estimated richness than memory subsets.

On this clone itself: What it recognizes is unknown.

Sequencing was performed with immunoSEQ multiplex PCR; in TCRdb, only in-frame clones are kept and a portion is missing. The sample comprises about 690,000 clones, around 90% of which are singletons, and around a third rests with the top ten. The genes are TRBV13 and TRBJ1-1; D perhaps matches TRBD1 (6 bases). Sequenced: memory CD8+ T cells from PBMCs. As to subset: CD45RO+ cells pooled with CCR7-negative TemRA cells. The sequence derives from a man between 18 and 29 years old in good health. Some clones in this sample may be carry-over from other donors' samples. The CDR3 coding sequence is TGTGCCAGCAGCCCGAGGGGGGAGAACACTGAAGCTTTCTTT. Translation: CASSPRGENTEAFF.